These T cell receptor beta chains were read from a single sample in a study of shared clonotypes between healthy human individuals. Clones were read by immunoSEQ multiplex PCR, and TCRdb kept only the in-frame ones, dropping some. The sample shows approximately 640,000 clones, approximately 79% of them seen only once. Source material: memory CD4+ T cells sorted from blood. Receptors were obtained from a woman in her thirties in good health. Both conserved end residues are part of each CDR3. D genes are given only for firm matches. Not every row has a clone size; where given, it reads once, few, many or a size class.

D: .
size: many
J: TRBJ2-3
V: TRBV11-2
CDR3: CASGLMSQLTTDTQYF
DNA: TGTGCCAGCGGTCTCATGTCCCAGCTTACCACAGATACGCAGTATTTT

D: .
size: .
J: TRBJ2-7
V: TRBV28
CDR3: CASSRGGEPYEQYF
DNA: TGTGCCAGCTCGCGAGGGGGAGAGCCCTACGAGCAGTACTTC

D: TRBD2
size: once
J: TRBJ2-3
V: TRBV27
CDR3: CASSFVGGTPTDTQYF
DNA: TGTGCCAGCAGTTTCGTGGGGGGGACCCCCACAGATACGCAGTATTTT

D: .
size: few
J: TRBJ1-4
V: TRBV6-6
CDR3: CASNLKGLGEKLFF
DNA: TGTGCCAGCAACTTGAAAGGATTGGGTGAAAAACTGTTTTTT

D: TRBD1
size: many
J: TRBJ1-2
V: TRBV2
CDR3: CATQGDREKLSWSYGYTF
DNA: TGTGCCACTCAGGGCGACAGGGAGAAGCTCTCCTGGAGCTATGGCTACACCTTC

D: .
size: few
J: TRBJ1-2
V: TRBV29-1
CDR3: CSVGELESYTF
DNA: TGCAGCGTTGGGGAACTTGAGAGCTACACCTTC

D: .
size: .
J: TRBJ1-3
V: TRBV19
CDR3: CASSKDRGPSGNTIYF
DNA: TGTGCCAGTAGCAAAGACCGGGGGCCGAGCGGAAACACCATATATTTT

D: .
size: .
J: TRBJ1-1
V: TRBV18
CDR3: CASSPMGVVTEAFF
DNA: TGTGCCAGCTCACCTATGGGGGTAGTAACTGAAGCTTTCTTT

D: TRBD1
size: .
J: TRBJ2-2
V: TRBV19
CDR3: CASTQGAVGELFF
DNA: TGTGCCAGTACGCAGGGGGCTGTCGGGGAGCTGTTTTTT

D: .
size: .
J: TRBJ1-3
V: TRBV11-2
CDR3: CASSEGAGNTIYF
DNA: TGTGCCAGCAGCGAGGGAGCAGGAAACACCATATATTTT

D: TRBD2
size: .
J: TRBJ2-3
V: TRBV11-2
CDR3: CASSKTSGTSTDTQYF
DNA: TGTGCCAGCAGCAAGACTAGCGGGACTAGCACAGATACGCAGTATTTT

D: TRBD2
size: .
J: TRBJ2-7
V: TRBV5-8
CDR3: CASSLASGLDEQYF
DNA: TGTGCCAGCAGCTTGGCTAGCGGGCTAGACGAGCAGTACTTC

D: TRBD1
size: .
J: TRBJ1-5
V: TRBV4-2
CDR3: CASSQDRQGGLTQHF
DNA: TGTGCCAGCAGCCAAGATCGACAGGGGGGTTTGACCCAGCATTTT

D: TRBD1
size: .
J: TRBJ2-7
V: TRBV18
CDR3: CASSDRGQGEQYF
DNA: TGTGCCAGCTCAGACAGGGGGCAGGGCGAGCAGTACTTC

D: .
size: .
J: TRBJ1-5
V: TRBV5-8
CDR3: CASRSGTSTDLSNQPQHF
DNA: TGTGCCAGCAGATCCGGGACCTCAACGGATCTTAGCAATCAGCCCCAGCATTTT

D: TRBD2
size: few
J: TRBJ2-5
V: TRBV11-3
CDR3: CASSLGGLAGSKTQYF
DNA: TGTGCCAGCAGCTTAGGTGGACTAGCCGGGAGCAAGACCCAGTACTTC

D: TRBD1
size: .
J: TRBJ2-7
V: TRBV28
CDR3: CASRQGVGYEQYF
DNA: TGTGCCAGCAGACAGGGGGTAGGCTACGAGCAGTACTTC

D: TRBD2
size: few
J: TRBJ2-1
V: TRBV7-6
CDR3: CASSSRTSGRLNEQFF
DNA: TGTGCCAGCAGCTCGCGGACTAGCGGGAGGCTAAATGAGCAGTTCTTC

D: .
size: .
J: TRBJ1-3
V: TRBV6-6
CDR3: CASSYSEAGRNTIYF
DNA: TGTGCCAGCAGTTACTCGGAGGCGGGACGAAACACCATATATTTT

D: .
size: .
J: TRBJ2-1
V: TRBV11-2
CDR3: CASAGATYNEQFF
DNA: TGTGCCAGCGCAGGGGCTACCTACAATGAGCAGTTCTTC

D: .
size: .
J: TRBJ1-2
V: TRBV4-1
CDR3: CASSQGPQGRANYGYTF
DNA: TGCGCCAGCAGCCAAGGGCCACAGGGCCGTGCTAACTATGGCTACACCTTC

D: TRBD1
size: .
J: TRBJ2-7
V: TRBV11-2
CDR3: CASSSGQGNSYEQYF
DNA: TGTGCCAGCAGCTCAGGACAGGGCAATTCCTACGAGCAGTACTTC

D: .
size: .
J: TRBJ2-3
V: TRBV6-6
CDR3: CASSLEGTDTQYF
DNA: TGTGCCAGCAGTTTGGAGGGCACAGATACGCAGTATTTT

D: TRBD2
size: .
J: TRBJ2-7
V: TRBV7-2
CDR3: CASTRTSGSYEQYF
DNA: TGTGCCAGCACCCGGACTAGCGGCTCCTACGAGCAGTACTTC

D: TRBD1
size: .
J: TRBJ1-4
V: TRBV19
CDR3: CASNTQGDSTNEKLFF
DNA: TGTGCCAGTAACACACAGGGGGATTCAACTAATGAAAAACTGTTTTTT

D: .
size: .
J: TRBJ2-1
V: TRBV15
CDR3: CATSRRTVSYNEQFF
DNA: TGTGCCACCAGCAGAAGGACGGTCTCCTACAATGAGCAGTTCTTC

D: TRBD2
size: .
J: TRBJ2-3
V: TRBV19
CDR3: CASSIASGRGWDTQYF
DNA: TGTGCCAGTAGTATAGCTAGCGGGAGGGGTTGGGATACGCAGTATTTT

D: .
size: .
J: TRBJ2-2
V: TRBV2
CDR3: CASKHREPGELFF
DNA: TGTGCCAGCAAACACAGGGAACCCGGGGAGCTGTTTTTT

D: .
size: .
J: TRBJ2-2
V: TRBV7-6
CDR3: CASSPLGSNTGELFF
DNA: TGTGCCAGCAGCCCCCTCGGGAGTAACACCGGGGAGCTGTTTTTT

D: .
size: few
J: TRBJ2-3
V: TRBV7-7
CDR3: CASSQNPGISDTQYF
DNA: TGTGCCAGCAGCCAAAATCCAGGGATATCAGATACGCAGTATTTT

D: .
size: .
J: TRBJ2-7
V: TRBV7-2
CDR3: CASSLVQAYEQYF
DNA: TGTGCCAGCAGCTTAGTTCAAGCCTACGAGCAGTACTTC

D: .
size: .
J: TRBJ2-3
V: TRBV9
CDR3: CASSILWTGDTQYF
DNA: TGTGCCAGCAGCATTTTATGGACGGGAGATACGCAGTATTTT

D: .
size: .
J: TRBJ2-2
V: TRBV19
CDR3: CASSIVGGAVTGELFF
DNA: TGTGCCAGTAGTATAGTCGGCGGGGCGGTCACCGGGGAGCTGTTTTTT

D: .
size: .
J: TRBJ2-1
V: TRBV5-1
CDR3: CASSSQVQRNEQFF
DNA: TGCGCCAGCAGCTCCCAGGTGCAACGGAATGAGCAGTTCTTC

D: .
size: .
J: TRBJ2-4
V: TRBV7-9
CDR3: CASSPGRGYQAKNIQYF
DNA: TGTGCCAGCAGCCCGGGGCGGGGCTACCAAGCCAAAAACATTCAGTACTTC

D: TRBD2
size: few
J: TRBJ2-2
V: TRBV6-5
CDR3: CASSYSILAGTGELFF
DNA: TGTGCCAGCAGTTACTCGATACTAGCGGGAACCGGGGAGCTGTTTTTT

D: TRBD2
size: .
J: TRBJ2-7
V: TRBV30
CDR3: CAWGSGSRYEQYF
DNA: TGTGCCTGGGGGAGCGGGAGCCGGTACGAGCAGTACTTC

D: .
size: .
J: TRBJ2-1
V: TRBV7-9
CDR3: CASSLGFSVDEQFF
DNA: TGTGCCAGCAGCTTAGGGTTCTCAGTCGATGAGCAGTTCTTC

D: .
size: .
J: TRBJ2-2
V: TRBV6-6
CDR3: CASSWDPYTGELFF
DNA: TGTGCCAGCAGTTGGGACCCCTACACCGGGGAGCTGTTTTTT

D: .
size: few
J: TRBJ2-6
V: TRBV25-1
CDR3: CASSESGSGANVLTF
DNA: TGTGCCAGCAGTGAGTCGGGCTCTGGGGCCAACGTCCTGACTTTC

D: .
size: .
J: TRBJ2-5
V: TRBV6-4
CDR3: CASSDGAGQQETQYF
DNA: TGTGCCAGCAGTGACGGGGCAGGGCAGCAAGAGACCCAGTACTTC

D: TRBD2
size: once
J: TRBJ2-2
V: TRBV4-2
CDR3: CASSQGLAGLNTGELFF
DNA: TGTGCCAGCAGCCAAGGACTAGCGGGATTGAACACCGGGGAGCTGTTTTTT

D: .
size: once
J: TRBJ1-2
V: TRBV5-6
CDR3: CASSWDRTAARGYTF
DNA: TGTGCCAGCAGCTGGGACCGGACAGCGGCTCGGGGCTACACCTTC

D: .
size: .
J: TRBJ2-5
V: TRBV4-2
CDR3: CASSPLGRSETQYF
DNA: TGTGCCAGCAGCCCTCTCGGGCGATCAGAGACCCAGTACTTC

D: .
size: .
J: TRBJ1-1
V: TRBV12-2
CDR3: CASRLELRTENTEAFF
DNA: TGTGCAAGTCGCTTAGAACTGAGGACAGAGAACACTGAAGCTTTCTTT

D: .
size: few
J: TRBJ2-3
V: TRBV5-1
CDR3: CASSGGGAPSTDTQYF
DNA: TGCGCCAGCAGCGGGGGTGGGGCACCTAGCACAGATACGCAGTATTTT

D: .
size: .
J: TRBJ2-1
V: TRBV18
CDR3: CASSPIRESSYNEQFF
DNA: TGTGCCAGCTCACCTATTCGGGAGAGCTCCTACAATGAGCAGTTCTTC

D: TRBD1
size: .
J: TRBJ1-1
V: TRBV11-1
CDR3: CASSIQGDTEAFF
DNA: TGTGCCAGCAGCATACAGGGGGATACTGAAGCTTTCTTT

D: TRBD1
size: .
J: TRBJ2-7
V: TRBV19
CDR3: CASSIVGQSYEQYF
DNA: TGTGCCAGTAGTATAGTGGGACAGTCCTACGAGCAGTACTTC

D: .
size: .
J: TRBJ1-5
V: TRBV19
CDR3: CASKILTGTGNQPQHF
DNA: TGTGCCAGCAAGATACTTACAGGGACTGGCAATCAGCCCCAGCATTTT